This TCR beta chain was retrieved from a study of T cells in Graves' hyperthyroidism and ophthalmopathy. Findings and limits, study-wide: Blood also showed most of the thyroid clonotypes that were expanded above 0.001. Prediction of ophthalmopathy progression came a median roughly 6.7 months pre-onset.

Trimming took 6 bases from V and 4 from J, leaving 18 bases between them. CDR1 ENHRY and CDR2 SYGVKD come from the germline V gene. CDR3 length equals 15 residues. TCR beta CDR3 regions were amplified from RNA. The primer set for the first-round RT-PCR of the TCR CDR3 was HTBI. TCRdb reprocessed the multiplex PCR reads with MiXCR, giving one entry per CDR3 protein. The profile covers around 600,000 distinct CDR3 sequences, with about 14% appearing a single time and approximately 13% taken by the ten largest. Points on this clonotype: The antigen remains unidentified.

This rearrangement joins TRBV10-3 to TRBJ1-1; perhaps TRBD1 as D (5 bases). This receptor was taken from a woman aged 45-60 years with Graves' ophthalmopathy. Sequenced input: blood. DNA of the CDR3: TGTGCCATCAGCGTGGCAGGGCTAGGATTCACTGAAGCTTTCTTT. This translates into CAISVAGLGFTEAFF.